The rows below give T cell receptor beta chains drawn from one sample of a study of T-cell memory formation after mild COVID-19. One entry per CDR3 protein results from TCRdb running MiXCR on the 5' RACE reads. Among some 330,000 distinct CDR3 sequences listed, roughly 21% were seen once. Input material: PBMCs or a T cell subset sorted from them (not recorded which). The origin of the receptors is an adult woman who had mild COVID-19 (a few samples of this study predate the infection). Cell type and time point are not known. The CDR3 runs from the conserved cysteine through the conserved F or W. A D gene is named only where the DNA matches it firmly. Clone size is not always given. Where it is, it says once, few, many or a class for expanded clones.

D	J	size	V	length	CDR3	DNA
TRBD1	TRBJ2-1	NA	TRBV5-1	13	CASWDRHYNEQFF	TGCGCCAGTTGGGACAGGCACTACAATGAGCAGTTCTTC
NA	TRBJ1-1	few	TRBV5-1	13	CASGQGGNTEAFF	TGCGCCAGCGGCCAGGGAGGGAACACTGAAGCTTTCTTT
NA	TRBJ1-1	NA	TRBV6-5	12	CASSGRNTEAFF	TGTGCCAGCAGCGGCAGGAACACTGAAGCTTTCTTT
NA	TRBJ1-2	few	TRBV6-5	14	CASLSNRDGYGYTF	TGTGCCAGCCTATCTAACAGGGACGGCTATGGCTACACCTTC
NA	TRBJ2-3	NA	TRBV29-1	15	CSVPTGGTSTDTQYF	TGCAGCGTCCCCACGGGCGGAACTAGCACAGATACGCAGTATTTT
TRBD2	TRBJ2-2	NA	TRBV2	13	CAGLAGGPGELFF	TGTGCCGGATTAGCGGGAGGGCCCGGGGAGCTGTTTTTT
NA	TRBJ2-2	NA	TRBV7-8	15	CASSGASPNTGELFF	TGTGCCAGCAGCGGAGCGAGCCCGAACACCGGGGAGCTGTTTTTT
TRBD1	TRBJ1-1	NA	TRBV7-2	15	CASSLHRQGAAEAFF	TGTGCCAGCAGCTTACATAGACAGGGGGCCGCTGAAGCTTTCTTT
TRBD1	TRBJ1-5	few	TRBV24-1	15	CATSDGTASNQPQHF	TGTGCCACCAGTGACGGGACAGCTAGCAATCAGCCCCAGCATTTT
TRBD1	TRBJ2-5	once	TRBV3-1	15	CASSRTGQGKETQYF	TGTGCCAGCAGCCGGACGGGACAGGGGAAGGAGACCCAGTACTTC
NA	TRBJ2-1	few	TRBV9	16	CASSVGGEISYNEQFF	TGTGCCAGCAGCGTAGGTGGGGAGATCTCCTACAATGAGCAGTTCTTC
TRBD2	TRBJ2-2	NA	TRBV20-1	14	CSANSGGAAGELFF	TGCAGTGCCAATAGCGGGGGGGCCGCCGGGGAGCTGTTTTTT
TRBD1	TRBJ1-6	NA	TRBV7-8	14	CASSRGQGSSPLHF	TGTGCCAGCAGCCGGGGACAGGGGAGCTCACCCCTCCACTTT
NA	TRBJ2-7	few	TRBV5-1	14	CASSFGQGKGEQYF	TGCGCCAGCAGCTTCGGGCAGGGGAAAGGCGAGCAGTACTTC
NA	TRBJ1-2	NA	TRBV6-5	14	CASTLRDGVTGYTF	TGTGCCAGCACCCTAAGGGACGGGGTAACGGGCTACACCTTC
TRBD2	TRBJ2-3	NA	TRBV13	15	CASRGRTSNPDTQYF	TGTGCCTCTCGCGGCAGGACTAGCAACCCAGATACGCAGTATTTT
TRBD2	TRBJ2-3	few	TRBV9	18	CASSPGASGLRSTDTQYF	TGTGCCAGCAGCCCAGGGGCTAGCGGGCTTCGGAGCACAGATACGCAGTATTTT
NA	TRBJ2-5	few	TRBV7-8	17	CASSLEVTGGSQGTQYF	TGTGCCAGCAGCTTAGAAGTCACCGGGGGATCACAAGGGACCCAGTACTTC
TRBD2	TRBJ2-5	NA	TRBV5-4	16	CASSEGTSGTAETQYF	TGTGCCAGCAGCGAGGGGACTAGCGGGACCGCAGAGACCCAGTACTTC
TRBD1	TRBJ2-5	NA	TRBV4-3	13	CASSQTGRETQYF	TGCGCCAGCAGCCAGACAGGGCGAGAGACCCAGTACTTC
NA	TRBJ2-1	NA	TRBV12-3/TRBV12-4	15	CASSTAIGAYNEQFF	TGTGCCAGCAGCACCGCAATTGGAGCTTACAATGAGCAGTTCTTC
TRBD1	TRBJ2-5	many	TRBV20-1	14	CSARERDSRETQYF	TGCAGTGCTAGAGAACGGGACAGTCGGGAGACCCAGTACTTC
NA	TRBJ2-1	many	TRBV12-3/TRBV12-4	12	CASSYGGNEQFF	TGTGCCAGCAGCTACGGTGGGAATGAGCAGTTCTTC
NA	TRBJ2-5	NA	TRBV24-1	15	CATSDLQRDPETQYF	TGTGCCACCAGTGATTTGCAAAGGGACCCAGAGACCCAGTACTTC
NA	TRBJ2-1	NA	TRBV7-2	17	CASRGATARSSYNEQFF	TGTGCCAGCAGGGGGGCCACCGCAAGGAGCTCCTACAATGAGCAGTTCTTC
TRBD1	TRBJ2-2	NA	TRBV7-2	12	CASSLDGTGVFF	TGTGCCAGCAGCTTAGACGGGACAGGGGTGTTTTTT
TRBD1	TRBJ2-5	NA	TRBV7-6	17	CASSGLKGQGGQETQYF	TGTGCCAGCAGCGGACTTAAGGGACAGGGAGGGCAAGAGACCCAGTACTTC
NA	TRBJ2-5	NA	TRBV7-2	13	CASSLGAWETQYF	TGTGCCAGCAGCTTAGGAGCGTGGGAGACCCAGTACTTC
TRBD1	TRBJ1-5	NA	TRBV24-1	14	CATRGQGASQPQHF	TGTGCCACCAGGGGACAGGGGGCGAGTCAGCCCCAGCATTTT
TRBD2	TRBJ2-1	NA	TRBV12-3/TRBV12-4	17	CASSLAPSSGRANEQFF	TGTGCCAGCAGTTTAGCGCCTTCTAGCGGGAGGGCCAATGAGCAGTTCTTC
NA	TRBJ1-2	many	TRBV12-3/TRBV12-4	12	CASSSGQYGYTF	TGTGCCAGCAGTTCAGGTCAATATGGCTACACCTTC
NA	TRBJ2-7	NA	TRBV12-3/TRBV12-4	15	CASSSPSGVVDEQYF	TGTGCCAGCAGTTCCCCGTCGGGGGTCGTGGACGAGCAGTACTTC
TRBD1	TRBJ2-7	NA	TRBV12-3/TRBV12-4	14	CASQGQAYSYEQYF	TGTGCCAGCCAGGGACAGGCATACTCCTACGAGCAGTACTTC
NA	TRBJ2-7	NA	TRBV6-1	13	CASNERWGYEQYF	TGTGCCAGCAACGAACGGTGGGGCTACGAGCAGTACTTC
TRBD1	TRBJ1-2	few	TRBV30	12	CASTDRGNGYTF	TGTGCCTCCACAGACAGGGGCAATGGCTACACCTTC
NA	TRBJ2-7	few	TRBV4-3	14	CASSLFERDYEQYF	TGCGCCAGCAGCCTATTTGAGAGAGACTACGAGCAGTACTTC
NA	TRBJ1-5	NA	TRBV3-1	16	CASSQAGTSGNQPQHF	TGTGCCAGCAGCCAAGCTGGGACTTCAGGCAATCAGCCCCAGCATTTT
NA	TRBJ2-1	NA	TRBV11-2	14	CASSLEPGYNEQFF	TGTGCCAGCAGCTTAGAGCCAGGCTACAATGAGCAGTTCTTC
TRBD2	TRBJ2-1	NA	TRBV4-2	16	CASSQDFAGVGNEQFF	TGTGCCAGCAGCCAAGATTTCGCGGGAGTAGGTAATGAGCAGTTCTTC
NA	TRBJ2-2	NA	TRBV2	13	CASQILDPGELFF	TGTGCCAGCCAGATTTTGGACCCCGGGGAGCTGTTTTTT
NA	TRBJ1-4	NA	TRBV12-3/TRBV12-4	14	CASSPRRRGEKLFF	TGTGCCAGCAGTCCCCGGAGGCGCGGGGAAAAACTGTTTTTT
NA	TRBJ2-1	NA	TRBV2	8	CASSVKFF	TGTGCCAGCAGTGTTAAGTTCTTC
NA	TRBJ1-2	NA	TRBV20-1	12	CSARDRGYGYTF	TGCAGTGCTAGGGACAGAGGTTATGGCTACACCTTC
NA	TRBJ1-2	NA	TRBV21-1	14	CASSKGATLDGYTF	TGTGCCAGCAGCAAAGGGGCAACTCTGGATGGCTACACCTTC
NA	TRBJ2-7	few	TRBV5-1	12	CASSFNSNEQYF	TGCGCCAGCAGCTTCAACAGCAACGAGCAGTACTTC
NA	TRBJ2-7	few	TRBV6-5	14	CASSYRGRGYEQYF	TGTGCCAGCAGTTACAGGGGCAGAGGATACGAGCAGTACTTC
NA	TRBJ1-1	few	TRBV7-8	14	CASSHTSGGTEAFF	TGTGCCAGCAGCCACACATCGGGGGGCACTGAAGCTTTCTTT
TRBD1	TRBJ2-1	NA	TRBV5-1	14	CASSPRTGVDEQFF	TGCGCCAGCAGCCCCCGGACAGGGGTGGATGAGCAGTTCTTC
NA	TRBJ2-4	few	TRBV6-5	15	CASQQGLLAKNIQYF	TGTGCCAGTCAACAGGGCCTACTAGCCAAAAACATTCAGTACTTC
NA	TRBJ1-2	NA	TRBV20-1	12	CSARVAGDGYTF	TGCAGTGCTAGAGTGGCAGGGGATGGCTACACCTTC
TRBD2	TRBJ2-1	NA	TRBV29-1	16	CSVEDHEREGYNEQFF	TGCAGCGTTGAAGATCACGAGCGGGAGGGGTACAATGAGCAGTTCTTC